This record looks at one T cell receptor (beta chain) sequence and its context. Its antigen remains unidentified. Combining a sample-barcoded 5' primer with a J-beta primer mix, a second PCR ran for roughly 7 to 11 cycles. In TCRdb, the 5' RACE reads were re-called with MiXCR into one record per CDR3 protein. Here the sample spans fewer than 2,000,000 distinct CDR3 sequences, about 39% being singletons. The data stem from a study of blood T cells in healthy people across ages. Overall study results and limits: Diversity was higher, and naive CD4+ cells more numerous, in long-lived donors than in aged donors. Diversity estimates drawn from one million T cells were deemed underestimates. Naive T cell percentage and TCR beta diversity correlated strongly.

The clonotype comes from a human donor in good health. Specimen: blood.

CDR3 protein: CATEQQGTPIEAFF. DNA for the CDR3: TGTGCCACCGAACAACAGGGGACACCCATTGAAGCTTTCTTT. V and J are TRBV6-6 and TRBJ1-1; 7 nucleotides line up with TRBD1. This CDR3 has 14 residues. J was trimmed by 7 bases and V by 10 bases; bases with no gene match: 15. From germline, CDR1 is MNHNY and CDR2 SVGAGI (reference sequence).